This section outlines one T cell receptor (beta chain) sequence together with its context. This specimen belongs to a study of blood T cell repertoires in COVID-19. About the research overall: From the United States, Italy and Spain came samples of acute and convalescent COVID-19. PBMCs, B-cell-depleted T cells, or T cells provided the cDNA or gDNA that made up the material.

Assignments of participants to cohorts depended upon their own reported clinical history. As processed by the authors: Researchers report that nucleated cell counts were estimated from reference gene primer amplification. TCRdb keeps only in-frame clones here, not all; method: immunoSEQ multiplex PCR. The V and J calls and clone size are taken from that table; D and trimming were inferred from the DNA. Of around 180,000 clones listed, roughly 89% were seen once; the top ten hold approximately 2.1%. Trimming left V 3 bases short and J 2 bases short, with 9 bases between. The CDR3 runs 14 residues. Per the germline V gene, CDR1 is SGHRS and CDR2 is YFSETQ.

Sample: PBMCs or T cells enriched from blood (not recorded which). V usage is TRBV5-1 and J usage is TRBJ1-5; D possibly corresponds to TRBD1 (6 bases). This TCR derives from a woman aged 40 to 50 with acute COVID-19. The CDR3 bases are TGCGCCAGCAGCTCACAGGGAGGCAATCAGCCCCAGCATTTT. It specifies CASSSQGGNQPQHF.